Following are 19 T cell receptor beta chains from one sample sequenced in a study of regulatory T cells in long-lasting Graves disease. Time point indicated: persistent/refractory GD, antithyroid drugs over 5 years with positive TRAb. From RNA extracted from PBMCs, the TCR library was made. To make TCR beta libraries, researchers used iRepertoire HTBI primers and Arm-PCR of CDR3 regions. One entry per CDR3 protein results from TCRdb running MiXCR on the multiplex PCR reads. Among about 400,000 distinct CDR3 sequences listed, roughly 20% were seen once. Sequencing used peripheral blood mononuclear cells (PBMCs), obtained when the disease was refractory, from a patient treated with antithyroid drugs. Receptors originate from a female donor with Graves disease.

This clonotype was observed at least ten times. V is TRBV27 and J is TRBJ1-1; a weak D match, TRBD1 (5 bases). The CDR3 is 14 amino acids. Trimming took 4 bases from V and 3 from J, leaving 12 bases between them. Germline V lookup: CDR1 MNHEY, CDR2 SMNVEV (reference sequence). The CDR3 DNA follows: TGTGCCAGCAGTTACGGGGGAGCGGACACTGAAGCTTTCTTT. This codes for CASSYGGADTEAFF.

In this sample, this clonotype turned up many times. The CDR3 bases are TGTGCCAGCAGTCGAGGCACCGGGGAGCTGTTTTTT. This sequence encodes CASSRGTGELFF. The chain links TRBV6-1 to TRBJ2-2; no clear D. Trimming cost V 5 bases and J 4 bases, with 5 bases left between them. CDR1 is MNHNS and CDR2 is SASEGT in the germline V gene. The CDR3 is 12 amino acids.

At least ten counts were recorded for this clonotype. V is TRBV28 and J is TRBJ2-4; the D is unclear. The CDR3 covers 20 residues. Germline loops: CDR1 MDHEN, CDR2 SYDVKM. V was pared by 5 bases and J by 0 bases, with 26 bases between. The CDR3 nucleotides read TGTGCCAGCAGTATAGCATGGCACGGTGTGGGCAGCGTAGCCAAAAACATTCAGTACTTC. Protein: CASSIAWHGVGSVAKNIQYF.

This chain uses TRBV9 with TRBJ1-2; 8 bases line up with TRBD1. V lost 5 bases and J lost 5; bases outside the gene matches: 5. CDR3 length: 13 residues. The germline V gene encodes CDR1 SGDLS and CDR2 YYNGEE. In nucleotides, the CDR3 is TGTGCCAGCAGTGCGGACAGGGATTATGGCTACACCTTC. Translation gives CASSADRDYGYTF.

This clonotype was seen repeatedly, ten times or more. The chain joins TRBV2 to TRBJ1-1; D is uncertain. Germline assignment: CDR1 SNHLY and CDR2 FYNNEI. The CDR3 length is 15 residues. Trimming pared 7 bases from V and 2 bases from J, leaving 17 bases between. The CDR3 bases are TGTGCCAGCACCCCTGGTGGGTGGGAAAACACTGAAGCTTTCTTT. As protein: CASTPGGWENTEAFF.

This clonotype was observed a handful of times. This chain links TRBV12-3 or TRBV12-4 with TRBJ1-2; perhaps TRBD1 as D (5 bases). The CDR3 totals 15 residues. V was shortened by 6 bases and J by 5 bases, with 19 bases between the two germline ends. The CDR3 loop is CASSTLDGAAYGYTF. For the CDR3, the DNA is TGTGCCAGCAGCACCCTAGATGGGGCTGCGTATGGCTACACCTTC.

This clonotype appeared a few times. The chain couples TRBV5-4 to TRBJ2-4, with TRBD1 matching over 10 bases. CDR3 length equals 17 residues. The germline V gene encodes CDR1 SGHNT and CDR2 YYREEE (reference sequence). With V trimmed by 4 bases and J by 1 base, 8 bases remained unmatched. CDR3 sequence (DNA): TGTGCCAGCAGCGGGGTCCCGGGACAGGGGGCCAAAAACATTCAGTACTTC. Amino acid sequence: CASSGVPGQGAKNIQYF.

The chain carries TRBV6-2 or TRBV6-3 and TRBJ2-7; D ambiguous. The germline CDR1 and CDR2 sequences are MNHEY and SVGEGT. The CDR3 covers 13 residues. Trimming pared 5 bases from V and 9 bases from J, leaving 17 bases between. The DNA for the CDR3 is TGTGCCAGCAGTGAAGACCCGGCAAGGCCGCAGTACTTC. Protein: CASSEDPARPQYF.

This clonotype has ten or more counts. The rearrangement joins TRBV7-2 to TRBJ1-4, with TRBD1 matching over 7 bases. Germline V lookup: CDR1 SGHTA, CDR2 FQGNSA. The CDR3 has 14 residues. The J segment lost 4 bases and the V segment lost 9 bases, leaving 8 bases of the junction unmatched. The CDR3 is CASSQGPLNEKLFF. The CDR3, as DNA: TGTGCCAGTTCACAGGGGCCCCTTAATGAAAAACTGTTTTTT.

This clonotype was recorded at least ten times. The chain carries TRBV7-2 and TRBJ1-2; D is possibly TRBD1 (5 bases). Germline V gene lookup returns CDR1 SGHTA and CDR2 FQGNSA. Trimming removed 5 bases from V and 6 bases from J, with 13 bases in between. This CDR3 has 13 amino acids. The CDR3 DNA follows: TGTGCCAGCAGCGCGACAGTTACGAATGGCTACACCTTC. Translated: CASSATVTNGYTF.

This clonotype was found many times. The chain uses TRBV6-1 and TRBJ2-7, with D perhaps given as TRBD1 or TRBD2 (6 bases each). The V and J ends lost 7 bases and 4 bases respectively, with 20 bases between them. The germline CDR1 and CDR2 sequences are MNHNS and SASEGT. The CDR3 contains 15 residues. The CDR3 loop is CASTSTSGASYEQYF. DNA of the CDR3: TGTGCCAGCACCTCCACGTCGGGGGCGTCGTACGAGCAGTACTTC.

The chain joins TRBV18 to TRBJ1-1; TRBD1 agrees at 8 bases. The CDR3 consists of 16 residues. V lost 0 bases and J lost 5; bases outside the gene matches: 8. Germline V CDR1 and CDR2: KGHSH, LQKENI. This CDR3 reads CASSPPNRGGSTEAFF. The CDR3 region has the DNA TGTGCCAGCTCACCACCCAACAGGGGGGGAAGTACTGAAGCTTTCTTT.

This clonotype was detected ten times or more. The chain joins TRBV7-2 to TRBJ1-6; 7 nucleotides align to TRBD1. Germline V gene sequence: CDR1 SGHTA, CDR2 FQGNSA. This CDR3 contains 18 residues. V was clipped by 4 bases and J by 0 bases; unmatched bases: 9. CDR3 residues: CASSSQATGVSYNSPLHF. CDR3 nucleotides: TGTGCCAGCAGCTCCCAAGCCACAGGGGTCTCCTATAATTCACCCCTCCACTTT.

This clonotype was counted a few times. This chain links TRBV6-1 with TRBJ1-1; D is undetermined. Germline values: CDR1 MNHNS, CDR2 SASEGT. CDR3 length: 13 amino acids. The V end was cut by 6 bases, the J end by 2 bases, with 10 bases between. The CDR3 DNA reads TGTGCCAGCAGACTTGAACCTAACACTGAAGCTTTCTTT. It yields the protein CASRLEPNTEAFF.

This clonotype appeared a few times. A read error may be the cause here, since a much bigger clone is one base away. V and J are TRBV2 and TRBJ2-7, with 12 bases fitting TRBD2. Germline V gene sequence: CDR1 SNHLY, CDR2 FYNNEI. The CDR3 is 16 amino acids. J gave up 0 bases and V 11 bases, and 11 bases lay outside the gene matches. CDR3 residues: CAGTLLTSGSSYEQYF. The CDR3 nucleotides read TGTGCCGGCACCCTGTTGACTAGCGGGAGCTCCTACGAGCAGTACTTC.

This clonotype was seen at least ten times. The chain has TRBV12-3 or TRBV12-4 and TRBJ2-7; D is perhaps TRBD1 or TRBD2 (5 bases each). Trimming left V 2 bases short and J 3 bases short, with 11 bases between. CDR3 length: 14 residues. CDR3 nucleotides: TGTGCCAGCAGTTTAACGGGACCCTTCTACGAGCAGTACTTC. Residues: CASSLTGPFYEQYF.

Only a few counts were recorded for this clonotype. The rearrangement links TRBV2 to TRBJ2-3, with 10 bases identical to TRBD1. Germline V gives CDR1 SNHLY, CDR2 FYNNEI. V lost 6 bases to trimming and J lost 6 bases; unmatched junction nucleotides: 6. This CDR3 region has 14 residues. The CDR3 DNA reads as TGTGCCAGCAGCCTGACAGGGGGCGCGGATACGCAGTATTTT. It yields the protein CASSLTGGADTQYF.

This clonotype was detected ten times or more. The chain combines TRBV7-2 with TRBJ2-7; D may be TRBD1 (8 bases). V dropped 5 bases and J dropped 2 bases, with 16 bases sitting between them. Germline V CDR1 and CDR2: SGHTA, FQGNSA. CDR3 size: 15 residues. The CDR3 loop is CASSPGGQETYEQYF. CDR3 nucleotide sequence: TGTGCCAGCAGCCCGGGGGGACAGGAAACCTACGAGCAGTACTTC.

This clonotype was seen more than once but under ten times. For the CDR3, the DNA is TGCGCCAGCAGCTTGGTTGGGACAGGGACCTACGAGCAGTACTTC. This gives the protein CASSLVGTGTYEQYF. This sequence joins TRBV5-1 and TRBJ2-7; 9 bases line up with TRBD1. CDR3 length equals 15 residues. Germline V gene lookup returns CDR1 SGHRS and CDR2 YFSETQ. V dropped 0 bases and J dropped 2; count of bases not matched to a gene: 3.